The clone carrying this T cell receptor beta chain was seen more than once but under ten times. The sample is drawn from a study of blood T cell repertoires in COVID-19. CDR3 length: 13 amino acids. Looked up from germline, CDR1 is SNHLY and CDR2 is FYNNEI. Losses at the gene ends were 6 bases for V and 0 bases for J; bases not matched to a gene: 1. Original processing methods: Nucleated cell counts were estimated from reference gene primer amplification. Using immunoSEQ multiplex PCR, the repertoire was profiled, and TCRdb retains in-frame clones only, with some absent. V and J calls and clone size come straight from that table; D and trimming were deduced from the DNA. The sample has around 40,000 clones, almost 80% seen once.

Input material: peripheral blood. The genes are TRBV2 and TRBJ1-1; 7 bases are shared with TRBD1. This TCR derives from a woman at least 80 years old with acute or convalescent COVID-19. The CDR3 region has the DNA TGTGCCAGCAGGACAGGGATGAACACTGAAGCTTTCTTT. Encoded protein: CASRTGMNTEAFF.